This entry is about one TCR beta chain. The data stem from a study of blood T cell repertoires in COVID-19. Produced via immunoSEQ multiplex PCR; TCRdb's table is partial and in-frame only. The table shows more than 75,000 clones, with about 90% occurring only once. Germline-derived CDR1 and CDR2 are SGHAT and FQNNGV. Trimming took 5 bases from V and 2 from J, leaving 16 bases between them. This CDR3 has 15 residues. The sequence was obtained from a woman between 65 and 79 years old with acute or convalescent COVID-19. The chain employs TRBV11-2 and TRBJ2-7; TRBD1 is a possible D gene (6 bases). Sequencing input: peripheral blood. This chain's CDR3 is CASSQNRDTTYEQYF. In nucleotides, the CDR3 is TGTGCCAGCAGCCAAAACCGGGACACGACCTACGAGCAGTACTTC.